This is a list of T cell receptor beta chains from one sample in a study of blood T cell repertoires in COVID-19. Produced via immunoSEQ multiplex PCR; TCRdb's table is partial and in-frame only. The sample lists some 220,000 clones, approximately 85% seen once, with over 2% in the top ten. The sample was peripheral blood. The receptor source for this set is a woman in her 70s with COVID-19, enrolled during active disease. Both conserved end residues are part of each CDR3. Each record gives: clone size, D gene, V gene, J gene, CDR3 DNA, CDR3 protein. D genes are given only for firm matches. Clone size is given for some rows only: seen once, a few or many times, or a class if the clone is expanded.

>.|.|TRBV24-1|TRBJ1-5
TGTGCCACCAGTGATGGGAGGGCAGGGTTCGGTCAGCCCCAGCATTTT
CATSDGRAGFGQPQHF
>.|.|TRBV19|TRBJ2-1
TGTGCCAGTAGTATACAGGGGATCGAGCAGTTCTTC
CASSIQGIEQFF
>.|.|TRBV4-3|TRBJ1-4
TGCGCCAGCAGCCAAGGGGGGCGATTCGGTTACAATGAAAAACTGTTTTTT
CASSQGGRFGYNEKLFF
>.|.|TRBV7-3|TRBJ2-1
TGTGCCAGCAGCTTAAGTTACGGTGAGCAGTTCTTC
CASSLSYGEQFF
>.|.|TRBV11-2|TRBJ1-3
TGTGCCAGCAGCTGGGGTAGGGGTGGAAACACCATATATTTT
CASSWGRGGNTIYF
>once|TRBD1|TRBV23-1|TRBJ2-7
TGCGCCAGCAGTCACCCCGGGACAGGTGATCGCGAGCAGTACTTC
CASSHPGTGDREQYF
>once|.|TRBV5-8|TRBJ1-1
TGTGCCAGCAGCTCAATAACGCTCGGCGGGGGTTTCACTGAAGCTTTCTTT
CASSSITLGGGFTEAFF
>.|.|TRBV27|TRBJ1-6
TGTGCCAGCAGTTTTCGCAGGGGTAATTCACCCCTCCACTTT
CASSFRRGNSPLHF
>.|.|TRBV28|TRBJ2-1
TGTGCCAGCAGTCCGATGCTTCGGGGTTACAATGAGCAGTTCTTC
CASSPMLRGYNEQFF
>.|.|TRBV2|TRBJ2-1
TGTGCCAGCAGTGAAATGGGGCCCACGGATGAGCAGTTCTTC
CASSEMGPTDEQFF
>.|.|TRBV4-3|TRBJ2-5
TGCGCCAGCAGCCAAGATCTTCCGGAGACCCAGTACTTC
CASSQDLPETQYF
>.|.|TRBV9|TRBJ2-7
TGTGCCAGCAGTCTTAAACCGGGATTGTCCTACGAGCAGTACTTC
CASSLKPGLSYEQYF
>.|.|TRBV27|TRBJ2-3
TGTGCCAGCAGTTTCGGAGGAGGGATGGGTTCAGATACGCAGTATTTT
CASSFGGGMGSDTQYF
>many|TRBD2|TRBV19|TRBJ2-3
TGTGCCAGTAGTATAGTTAGCGGGAGGGCAGATACGCAGTATTTT
CASSIVSGRADTQYF
>.|TRBD1|TRBV29-1|TRBJ1-2
TGCAGCGCTTTCCTACAGGGGCAATCTCCCTATGGCTACACCTTC
CSAFLQGQSPYGYTF
>once|TRBD1|TRBV19|TRBJ1-4
TGTGCCAGTAGTATTCCACAGGGGCGGGGTGAAGAGAAACTGTTTTTT
CASSIPQGRGEEKLFF
>.|.|TRBV6-1|TRBJ2-7
TGTGCCAGCAGTGAAGCGGGGACACTCTTCTACGAGCAGTACTTC
CASSEAGTLFYEQYF
>once|.|TRBV7-3|TRBJ2-2
TGTGCCAGCAGCGCGTCGGGATCCTCGACCGGGGAGCTGTTTTTT
CASSASGSSTGELFF
>.|TRBD2|TRBV7-2|TRBJ2-7
TGTGCCAGCAGCTTAATGGCGGGAGACTTCGAGCAGTACTTC
CASSLMAGDFEQYF
>once|TRBD1|TRBV5-1|TRBJ1-4
TGCGCCAGCAGCTTGGAAACGCGGACAGGGGGTGAAAAACTGTTTTTT
CASSLETRTGGEKLFF
>.|.|TRBV5-1|TRBJ1-1
TGCGCCAGCAGCTTGGGGTACAGCAACACTGAAGCTTTCTTT
CASSLGYSNTEAFF
>once|TRBD1|TRBV7-2|TRBJ1-1
TGTGCCAGCAGCTTAACCAGGACAGGTGAAGCTTTCTTT
CASSLTRTGEAFF
>few|TRBD1|TRBV5-1|TRBJ1-1
TGCGCCAGCTGGTTTACAACCGGGACAGCCAACACTGAAGCTTTCTTT
CASWFTTGTANTEAFF
>.|.|TRBV4-1|TRBJ1-1
TGCGCCAGCAGCCAAGTTTGGGCAGAGGGGGCTGAAGCTTTCTTT
CASSQVWAEGAEAFF